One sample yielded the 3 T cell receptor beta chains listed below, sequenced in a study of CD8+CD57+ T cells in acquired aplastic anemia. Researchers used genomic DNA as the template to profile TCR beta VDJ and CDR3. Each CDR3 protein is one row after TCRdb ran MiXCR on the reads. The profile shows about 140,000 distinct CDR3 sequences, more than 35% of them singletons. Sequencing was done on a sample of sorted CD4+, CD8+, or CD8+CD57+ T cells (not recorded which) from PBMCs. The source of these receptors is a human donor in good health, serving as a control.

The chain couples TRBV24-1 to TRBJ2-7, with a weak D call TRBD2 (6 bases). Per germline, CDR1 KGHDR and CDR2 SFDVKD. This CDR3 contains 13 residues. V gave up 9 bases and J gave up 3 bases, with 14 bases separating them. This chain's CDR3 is CATSTGGGYEQYF. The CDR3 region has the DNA TGTGCCACCTCGACCGGGGGAGGCTACGAGCAGTACTTC.

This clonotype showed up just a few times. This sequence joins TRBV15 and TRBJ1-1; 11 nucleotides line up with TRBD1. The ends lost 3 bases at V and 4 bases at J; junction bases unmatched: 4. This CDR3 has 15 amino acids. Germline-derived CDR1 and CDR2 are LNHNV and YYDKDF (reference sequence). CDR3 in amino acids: CATSRRTGGITEAFF. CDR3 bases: TGTGCCACCAGCAGGAGGACAGGGGGCATCACTGAAGCTTTCTTT.

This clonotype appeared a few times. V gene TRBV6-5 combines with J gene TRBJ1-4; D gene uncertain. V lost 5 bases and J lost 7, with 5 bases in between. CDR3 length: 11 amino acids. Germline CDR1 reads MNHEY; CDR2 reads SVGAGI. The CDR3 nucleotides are TGTGCCAGCAGTAACGGTGAAAAACTGTTTTTT. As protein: CASSNGEKLFF.